These 15 T cell receptor beta chains were all obtained from the same sample, sequenced in a study of blood T cell repertoires in COVID-19. Measured with immunoSEQ multiplex PCR; TCRdb has only the in-frame clones, and not every one. The table shows about 270,000 clones, with approximately 80% occurring only once. Sequenced sample: peripheral blood. Receptors were obtained from a woman aged 60-75 years with active or convalescent COVID-19.

The DNA for the CDR3 is TGCGCCAGCAGCTTGTACGGGGGGCTGGGGACTGAAGCTTTCTTT. Protein product: CASSLYGGLGTEAFF. The J gene is TRBJ1-1, the V gene TRBV5-1; D perhaps matches TRBD1 (6 bases). Looked up from germline, CDR1 is SGHRS and CDR2 is YFSETQ. This CDR3 has 15 residues. Deletions cut 1 base from V and 5 bases from J, with 15 bases between.

In its sample, this clone was seen once. This rearrangement joins TRBV28 to TRBJ2-4; no clear D. This CDR3 has 14 amino acids. Germline V CDR1 and CDR2: MDHEN, SYDVKM. V dropped 3 bases and J dropped 7 bases, with 13 bases sitting between them. The CDR3 here is CASSLARPVNIQYF. The CDR3 coding sequence is TGTGCCAGCAGTTTGGCCAGGCCGGTGAACATTCAGTACTTC. The full variable domain, rest sourced from reference TRBV28 and TRBJ2-4, is DVKVTQSSRYLVKRTGEKVFLECVQDMDHENMFWYRQDPGLGLRLIYFSYDVKMKEKGDIPEGYSVSREKKERFSLILESASTNQTSMYLCASSLARPVNIQYFGAGTRLSVL.

This rearrangement joins TRBV23-1 to TRBJ2-7; TRBD1 aligns across 7 bases. TRBV23-1 carries the ORF label, with uncertain function. With 4 bases clipped from V and 2 bases from J, the junction kept 17 bases outside the gene matches. The CDR3 loop spans 18 amino acids. CDR3 protein: CASSPPVGDRDSAYEQYF. The CDR3 bases are TGCGCCAGCAGTCCCCCCGTGGGCGACAGGGACAGTGCCTACGAGCAGTACTTC.

This clone was seen more than once but under ten times. The V call is TRBV7-9, the J call TRBJ2-2; tentatively, D is TRBD1 (6 bases). This CDR3 has 16 amino acids. Trimming took 8 bases from V and 0 from J, leaving 16 bases between them. The V gene's germline CDR1 is SEHNR and CDR2 FQNEAQ (reference sequence). The CDR3 bases are TGTGCCAGCGGTTCTTACAGGGCAGCGAACACCGGGGAGCTGTTTTTT. Translated, it gives CASGSYRAANTGELFF.

The V and J genes are TRBV27 and TRBJ1-1; 7 bases are shared with TRBD1. V shed 6 bases and J 5 bases; nucleotides not matched to a gene: 9. CDR1 is MNHEY and CDR2 is SMNVEV in the germline V gene (reference sequence). This CDR3 spans 14 amino acids. Written as DNA, the CDR3 is TGTGCCAGCAGAAAGGGACAGTGGAGGACTGAAGCTTTCTTT. Translating gives CASRKGQWRTEAFF.

The CDR3 DNA is TGTGCCAGCAGTTACCAAGGACAGGGAAGAATCGGCTACACCTTC. Translating it yields CASSYQGQGRIGYTF. The genes are TRBV6-2 or TRBV6-3 and TRBJ1-2, with TRBD1 matching 8 bases. The germline V gene has CDR1 MNHEY and CDR2 SVGEGT. V trimming: 2 bases; J trimming: 8 bases; junction bases outside the gene matches: 10. CDR3 length: 15 residues.

This clone was detected only once. The rearrangement links TRBV6-4 to TRBJ2-7; 9 nucleotides line up with TRBD1. The CDR3 has 12 residues. In germline, CDR1 is MRHNA, CDR2 SNTAGT. J was trimmed by 2 bases and V by 9 bases; bases with no gene match: 2. The CDR3 region has the DNA TGTGCCAGACAGGGGGCGACCTACGAGCAGTACTTC. As protein: CARQGATYEQYF.

Comment on this clone: Other DNA sequences in this specimen translate into the identical CDR3. This sequence joins TRBV19 and TRBJ2-7; D not certain. Germline CDR1 LNHDA, CDR2 SQIVND (reference sequence). There are 13 residues in the CDR3. Trimming took off 3 bases at V and 0 bases at J, with 6 bases between the two ends. The CDR3 reads CASSIGSSYEQYF. In nucleotides, the CDR3 is TGTGCCAGTAGTATTGGCAGCTCCTACGAGCAGTACTTC.

V is TRBV20-1 and J is TRBJ2-2; D unclear. Germline V gives CDR1 DFQATT, CDR2 SNEGSKA (reference sequence). Trimming shortened V by 4 bases and J by 7 bases, and 7 bases separated the two germline ends. CDR3 length equals 11 residues. CDR3 protein: CSAKIGGELFF. The CDR3 DNA follows: TGCAGTGCTAAGATCGGCGGGGAGCTGTTTTTT.

V usage is TRBV5-1 and J usage is TRBJ1-6, with TRBD1 identical over 9 bases. The CDR3 extends over 20 amino acids. V dropped 4 bases and J dropped 10; count of bases not matched to a gene: 24. Germline V CDR1 and CDR2: SGHRS, YFSETQ. In nucleotides, the CDR3 is TGCGCCAGCAGCCCTGCTGCGGGACAGGGTAGTATAGGGTATGGGTCACCCCTCCACTTT. Its protein is CASSPAAGQGSIGYGSPLHF.

This clone occurred once. The chain links TRBV29-1 to TRBJ2-1; TRBD1 is a possible D gene (5 bases). CDR1 is SQVTM and CDR2 is ANQGSEA in the germline V gene. V dropped 5 bases and J dropped 4 bases, with 12 bases sitting between them. The CDR3 is 13 residues long. Here the CDR3 reads CSVWTSPYNEQFF. CDR3 in DNA: TGCAGCGTTTGGACAAGCCCTTACAATGAGCAGTTCTTC.

The chain carries TRBV25-1 and TRBJ2-1; D perhaps matches TRBD1 (6 bases). V lost 1 base to trimming and J lost 2 bases, with 12 bases between them. Germline values: CDR1 MGHDK, CDR2 SYGVNS. The CDR3 has 16 amino acids. CDR3 protein: CASSESRAGAYNEQFF. The CDR3 DNA follows: TGTGCCAGCAGTGAATCTAGGGCAGGGGCCTACAATGAGCAGTTCTTC. The entire variable domain, with the rest obtained from reference TRBV25-1 and TRBJ2-1, is as follows: EADIYQTPRYLVIGTGKKITLECSQTMGHDKMYWYQQDPGMELHLIHYSYGVNSTEKGDLSSESTVSRIRTEHFPLTLESARPSHTSQYLCASSESRAGAYNEQFFGPGTRLTVL.

This chain links TRBV6-2 or TRBV6-3 with TRBJ2-5; 11 bases fit TRBD2. This CDR3 has 15 residues. V gave up 6 bases and J gave up 3 bases; unmatched junction bases: 6. Germline assignment: CDR1 MNHEY and CDR2 SVGEGT. The CDR3 loop reads CASSPMGLAEETQYF. Written as DNA, the CDR3 is TGTGCCAGCAGCCCGATGGGACTAGCGGAAGAGACCCAGTACTTC.

This clone has only a few counts. J is TRBJ2-3 and V is TRBV6-1; TRBD1 matches at 10 bases. Germline CDR1 MNHNS, CDR2 SASEGT. CDR3 length equals 16 residues. The trim removed 3 bases at V and 3 bases at J, leaving 6 bases unmatched. The CDR3 DNA is TGTGCCAGCAGTGAGGACAGGGGGGGAAGGACAGATACGCAGTATTTT. Protein product: CASSEDRGGRTDTQYF.

J is TRBJ2-1 and V is TRBV10-3, with a possible D match to TRBD1 (8 bases). This CDR3 is 14 amino acids long. V was pared by 2 bases and J by 8 bases, with 13 bases between. CDR1 and CDR2 from the germline V gene are ENHRY and SYGVKD. For the CDR3, the DNA is TGTGCCATCAGTGAGAACAGGGGGAGGGATGAGCAGTTCTTC. Translation: CAISENRGRDEQFF.